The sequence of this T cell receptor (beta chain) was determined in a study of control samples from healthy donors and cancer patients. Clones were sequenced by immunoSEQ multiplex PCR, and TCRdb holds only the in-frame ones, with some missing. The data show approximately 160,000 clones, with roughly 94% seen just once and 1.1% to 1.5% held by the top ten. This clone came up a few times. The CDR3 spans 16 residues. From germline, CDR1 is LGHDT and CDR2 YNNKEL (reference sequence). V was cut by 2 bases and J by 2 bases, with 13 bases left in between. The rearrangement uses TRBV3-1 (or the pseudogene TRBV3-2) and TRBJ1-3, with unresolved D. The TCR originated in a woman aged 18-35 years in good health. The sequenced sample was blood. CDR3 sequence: CASSQRWNYPGNTIYF. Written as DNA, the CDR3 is TGTGCCAGCAGCCAAAGGTGGAACTACCCTGGAAACACCATATATTTT.